This TCR beta chain is from a study of T cell responses to AZD1222 COVID-19 vaccine. Study results and limitations: There were mostly white British donors and more females than males, and clonal diversity was possibly underestimated. Repertoires were collected only later (after the peak T cell response had occurred). After two AZD1222 doses, spike-specific TCR breadth and depth rose versus day 0.

Generated by immunoSEQ multiplex PCR, the TCRdb table keeps only in-frame clones and is missing some. Here the sample spans about 120,000 clones, less than 90% being singletons. Points on this clone: Its antigen is still unknown.

This clonotype was obtained from an adult in good health. The source was peripheral blood, collected on day 0 of AZD1222 vaccination.

In nucleotides, the CDR3 is TGTGCCTCAATGGAGTCGGAAGGGTACAATGAGCAGTTCTTC. Amino acids: CASMESEGYNEQFF. V gene TRBV10-3 combines with J gene TRBJ2-1; the D is unclear. The V gene lost 11 bases and the J gene lost 4 bases, with 18 bases spanning the gap. The CDR3 contains 14 residues. Germline assignment: CDR1 ENHRY and CDR2 SYGVKD.